The 27 T cell receptor beta chains listed next were all sequenced from one sample in a study of T cell repertoires in cytomegalovirus infection (dated by TCRdb to the late 2010s). For these TCRs, the target antigens are not known. In the paper's terms, the treatment or condition label means: in vitro stimulation with specific CMV peptide epitopes to enrich CMV-specific T cells. TCRdb shows the sequencer as Illumina HiSeq 1500. Using fastp trimming at Q25 and MiXCR clonotype assembly, TCRdb reanalyzed the public sequencing data and kept in-frame beta chains. Duplicate CDR3 protein sequences are folded into a single record with the most common DNA and genes. Counted in this sample were fewer than 850,000 distinct CDR3 sequences; about 27% of them appeared once. The ten biggest clones cover over 10% of the sample. The sequencing here drew on cultured CD8+ T cells from PBMCs, taken from culture after CMV antigen stimulation. These receptors originate from a human donor in good health (CMV status not recorded). Some clones in this sample may be carry-over from other donors' samples.

Remarks on this clonotype: The conserved phenylalanine or tryptophan normally closing the CDR3 is absent here, so this likely arose from a read error. The V and J genes are TRBV6-2 or TRBV6-3 and TRBJ2-5; 7 nucleotides agree with TRBD1. The J segment lost 4 bases and the V segment lost 6 bases, leaving 8 bases of the junction unmatched. The CDR3 covers 14 residues. The germline CDR1 and CDR2 sequences are MNHEY and SVGEGT. CDR3 nucleotide sequence: TGTGCCAGCAGCGCCGGGACAGTAGCAGAGACCCAGTACTAC. This gives the protein CASSAGTVAETQYY.

A few counts support this clonotype. As DNA, the CDR3 is TGTGCCAGCAGCTTAACGCAGGATGGCTATGGCTACACCTTC. This gives the protein CASSLTQDGYGYTF. The V gene is TRBV7-9, the J gene TRBJ1-2; D gene unclear. V lost 2 bases and J 4 bases, leaving 11 bases between the germline ends. The germline V gene encodes CDR1 SEHNR and CDR2 FQNEAQ (reference sequence). This CDR3 has 14 amino acids.

The chain has TRBV4-1 and TRBJ1-5, with a weak D call TRBD1 (5 bases). Germline CDR1 is MGHRA and CDR2 is YSYEKL. There are 16 residues in the CDR3. V lost 4 bases and J lost 2, with 15 bases in between. The CDR3 DNA reads TGCGCCAGCAGCCTCAGGGATCCCACGGGCAATCAGCCCCAGCATTTT. It specifies CASSLRDPTGNQPQHF.

At least ten counts were recorded for this clonotype. The chain combines TRBV28 with TRBJ2-1; 8 bases map to TRBD1. The CDR3 consists of 15 residues. The junction had 9 bases not matched to a gene; V was cut back by 3 bases and J by 8 bases. Germline lookup yields CDR1 MDHEN and CDR2 SYDVKM. The CDR3 region is CASSLDRAELDEQFF. The CDR3 DNA is TGTGCCAGCAGTTTGGACAGGGCAGAACTCGATGAGCAGTTCTTC. Together with reference TRBV28 and TRBJ2-1, the CDR3 gives the full variable domain: DVKVTQSSRYLVKRTGEKVFLECVQDMDHENMFWYRQDPGLGLRLIYFSYDVKMKEKGDIPEGYSVSREKKERFSLILESASTNQTSMYLCASSLDRAELDEQFFGPGTRLTVL.

The chain carries TRBV6-6 and TRBJ1-1, with D hard to call. The CDR3 has 14 residues. V was pared by 2 bases and J by 7 bases, with 14 bases between. The germline V gene has CDR1 MNHNY and CDR2 SVGAGI (reference sequence). CDR3 nucleotides: TGTGCCAGCAGTTACGAGGGAGGTTACGGTGAAGCTTTCTTT. As protein: CASSYEGGYGEAFF.

The chain combines TRBV20-1 with TRBJ1-2, with D perhaps matching TRBD1 (5 bases). The CDR3 is made up of 12 amino acids. The germline V gene has CDR1 DFQATT and CDR2 SNEGSKA (reference sequence). Written as DNA, the CDR3 is TGCACCGGGCCCGGGGGGGGGGTTGGCTACACCTTC. It translates to CTGPGGGVGYTF.

The chain has TRBV24-1 and TRBJ1-5; D is perhaps TRBD1 (6 bases). Germline CDR1 KGHDR, CDR2 SFDVKD. V lost 7 bases and J 7 bases, leaving 13 bases between the germline ends. The CDR3 is 13 amino acids. The CDR3 DNA follows: TGTGCCACCAGCCCGGGGGCTCGACAGCCCCAGCATTTT. This translates into CATSPGARQPQHF.

The CDR3 is CASSLDPNNSPLHF. The DNA for the CDR3 is TGTGCCAGCAGCTTGGATCCTAATAATTCACCCCTCCACTTT. The J gene is TRBJ1-6, the V gene TRBV7-9; D unresolved. This CDR3 contains 14 residues. The V gene's germline CDR1 is SEHNR and CDR2 FQNEAQ (reference sequence). Trimming left V 3 bases short and J 5 bases short, with 8 bases between.

This clonotype occurred a few times. The V call is TRBV10-3, the J call TRBJ2-3; a weak D match, TRBD2 (5 bases). Trimming took off 2 bases at V and 0 bases at J, with 15 bases between the two ends. There are 17 residues in the CDR3. Germline V gene sequence: CDR1 ENHRY, CDR2 SYGVKD. The CDR3 loop is CAISEPSGSSSTDTQYF. The CDR3 DNA follows: TGTGCCATCAGTGAGCCAAGCGGAAGCTCTAGCACAGATACGCAGTATTTT.

Many counts were recorded for this clonotype. The chain is built from TRBV7-6 and TRBJ2-7; D not certain. The germline CDR1 and CDR2 sequences are SGHVS and FNYEAQ. V was pared by 0 bases and J by 0 bases, with 6 bases between. This CDR3 has 14 residues. Here the CDR3 reads CASSLASDSYEQYF. The CDR3 bases are TGTGCCAGCAGCTTAGCCTCAGACTCCTACGAGCAGTACTTC.

This chain connects TRBV2 to TRBJ1-1; TRBD1 is a possible D gene (6 bases). The CDR3 contains 13 residues. V was clipped by 8 bases and J by 1 base, with 11 bases between them. Germline values: CDR1 SNHLY, CDR2 FYNNEI. The CDR3 region is CASPKGQNTEAFF. DNA of the CDR3: TGTGCCAGCCCAAAGGGACAGAACACTGAAGCTTTCTTT.

V is TRBV27 and J is TRBJ1-4, with TRBD1 identical over 7 bases. The CDR3 sequence is 15 residues long. Germline lookup yields CDR1 MNHEY and CDR2 SMNVEV (reference sequence). The J segment lost 6 bases and the V segment lost 5 bases, leaving 9 bases of the junction unmatched. CDR3 region: CASSIYRGIDEKLFF. The CDR3 DNA sequence: TGTGCCAGCAGTATCTACAGGGGCATTGATGAAAAACTGTTTTTT.

This sequence joins TRBV4-1 and TRBJ1-1; D remains ambiguous. In germline, CDR1 is MGHRA, CDR2 YSYEKL. The CDR3 has 14 amino acids. Trimming took 4 bases from V and 4 from J, leaving 13 bases between them. CDR3 bases: TGCGCCAGCAGCCCGATACCTGCCCTCACTGAAGCTTTCTTT. It translates to CASSPIPALTEAFF.

V is TRBV6-5 and J is TRBJ2-1; D may be TRBD2 (5 bases). Germline V gene data show CDR1 as MNHEY and CDR2 as SVGAGI. Trimming shortened V by 5 bases and J by 10 bases, and 15 bases separated the two germline ends. The CDR3 sequence is 13 residues long. CDR3 nucleotide sequence: TGTGCCAGCAGTGGGAGTGATATTGGGGAGCAGTTCTTC. This translates into CASSGSDIGEQFF.

The chain employs TRBV25-1 and TRBJ2-1; 10 bases align to TRBD1. The CDR3 is made up of 17 amino acids. V was pared by 4 bases and J by 5 bases, with 11 bases of the junction left unmatched. Germline CDR1 reads MGHDK; CDR2 reads SYGVNS. For the CDR3, the DNA is TGTGCCAGCAGTGGGCTCGCGGACAGGGGGAGCCACAATGAGCAGTTCTTC. Translated: CASSGLADRGSHNEQFF.

V is TRBV19 and J is TRBJ2-5, with no clear D. The CDR3 has 15 amino acids. CDR1 is LNHDA and CDR2 is SQIVND in the germline V gene (reference sequence). Trimming left V 5 bases short and J 1 base short, with 14 bases between. CDR3 sequence reads: CASSFSNPIQETQYF. The CDR3 bases are TGTGCCAGTAGTTTCTCCAACCCCATCCAAGAGACCCAGTACTTC.

The V call is TRBV20-1, the J call TRBJ2-3, with TRBD2 matching over 7 bases. Germline V gene data show CDR1 as DFQATT and CDR2 as SNEGSKA (reference sequence). Trimming cost V 6 bases and J 2 bases; bases outside gene matches: 11. This CDR3 is built from 15 residues. The CDR3 loop reads CSAPGGGRPTDTQYF. In DNA form, the CDR3 reads TGCAGTGCGCCGGGAGGAGGAAGACCCACAGATACGCAGTATTTT.

This clonotype was observed a few times. The chain joins TRBV7-8 to TRBJ2-1; tentatively, D is TRBD1 (6 bases). V was shortened by 2 bases and J by 5 bases, with 10 bases between the two germline ends. The germline CDR1 and CDR2 sequences are SGHVS and FQNEAQ. This CDR3 is 14 amino acids long. The CDR3 DNA sequence: TGTGCCAGCAGCTTATTCCCAGGGGACAATGAGCAGTTCTTC. Amino acids: CASSLFPGDNEQFF.

The chain links TRBV6-1 to TRBJ2-7; D remains unclear. Germline V gives CDR1 MNHNS, CDR2 SASEGT. The CDR3 contains 14 residues. V was trimmed by 2 bases and J by 1 base, leaving 9 bases between them. This chain's CDR3 is CASSEWRHSYEQYF. The DNA for the CDR3 is TGTGCCAGCAGTGAATGGAGACATTCCTACGAGCAGTACTTC.

The chain is built from TRBV2 and TRBJ1-2; possible D gene TRBD1, 5 bases. The V gene's germline CDR1 is SNHLY and CDR2 FYNNEI. This CDR3 region has 12 residues. Deletions cut 8 bases from V and 4 bases from J, with 11 bases between. This CDR3 is CASQGARYGYTF. For the CDR3, the DNA is TGTGCCAGCCAAGGGGCCCGCTATGGCTACACCTTC.

This clonotype has a handful of counts. This sequence joins TRBV27 and TRBJ1-1, with TRBD1 as a possible D gene (5 bases). The CDR3 loop spans 15 amino acids. Trimming removed 6 bases at V and 10 bases at J, with 24 bases between. Germline values: CDR1 MNHEY, CDR2 SMNVEV (reference sequence). CDR3 region: CASRLTPGHLDTAFF. DNA of the CDR3: TGTGCCAGCAGACTCACTCCAGGGCATCTGGACACAGCTTTCTTT.

The chain carries TRBV9 and TRBJ2-1, with TRBD2 identical over 10 bases. The CDR3 loop spans 16 amino acids. The J segment lost 8 bases and the V segment lost 1 base, leaving 9 bases of the junction unmatched. Per the germline V gene, CDR1 is SGDLS and CDR2 is YYNGEE. This CDR3 reads CASSVPAGGPFDEQFF. CDR3 DNA: TGTGCCAGCAGCGTACCAGCGGGGGGGCCTTTCGATGAGCAGTTCTTC.

V usage is TRBV7-6 and J usage is TRBJ1-2; TRBD1 might be the D (5 bases). This CDR3 is 18 amino acids long. The germline CDR1 and CDR2 sequences are SGHVS and FNYEAQ. Trimming removed 6 bases from V and 5 bases from J, with 28 bases in between. The CDR3 bases are TGTGCCAGCAGATCCGTTTCCGGGCAGGGAGTCTTTGGGTATGGCTACACCTTC. The encoded protein is CASRSVSGQGVFGYGYTF.

The chain recombines TRBV6-1 with TRBJ2-1; 10 bases agree with TRBD2. Unmatched junction bases numbered 15, after V lost 5 bases and J lost 5 bases. Looked up from germline, CDR1 is MNHNS and CDR2 is SASEGT. The CDR3 contains 18 residues. Written as DNA, the CDR3 is TGTGCCAGCAGTTTCCCTAAGGAGCTAGCGGGGGTGAACAATGAGCAGTTCTTC. It specifies CASSFPKELAGVNNEQFF.

This rearrangement joins TRBV7-6 to TRBJ1-2; 8 bases fit TRBD1. After removal of 5 bases from V and 8 bases from J, the junction contained 13 bases not matched to a gene. The V gene's germline CDR1 is SGHVS and CDR2 FNYEAQ. This CDR3 is built from 15 residues. CDR3 nucleotides: TGTGCCAGCAGCAAGAATCCGGGACAGGCCCTCGGCTACACCTTC. Translating gives CASSKNPGQALGYTF.

The table lists this clonotype with a few counts. The chain has TRBV29-1 and TRBJ1-2, with D possibly TRBD1 on 5 matching bases. CDR3 length equals 14 residues. Germline CDR1 and CDR2: SQVTM and ANQGSEA. The V end lost 5 bases, the J end lost 4 bases, and 17 bases lay between the germline ends. In nucleotides, the CDR3 is TGCAGCGTTTCGGGGCCCTTTTTTGGCTATGGCTACACCTTC. This gives the protein CSVSGPFFGYGYTF.

This clonotype was detected ten times or more. The chain recombines TRBV7-6 with TRBJ1-1, with D maybe TRBD1 (6 bases). Trimming stripped 7 bases from V and 5 bases from J, with 20 bases between. Germline V lookup: CDR1 SGHVS, CDR2 FNYEAQ. The CDR3 runs 15 residues. The CDR3 sequence: CASKDLQGFGTEAFF. CDR3 sequence (DNA): TGTGCCAGCAAAGACTTACAGGGTTTCGGGACTGAAGCTTTCTTT.